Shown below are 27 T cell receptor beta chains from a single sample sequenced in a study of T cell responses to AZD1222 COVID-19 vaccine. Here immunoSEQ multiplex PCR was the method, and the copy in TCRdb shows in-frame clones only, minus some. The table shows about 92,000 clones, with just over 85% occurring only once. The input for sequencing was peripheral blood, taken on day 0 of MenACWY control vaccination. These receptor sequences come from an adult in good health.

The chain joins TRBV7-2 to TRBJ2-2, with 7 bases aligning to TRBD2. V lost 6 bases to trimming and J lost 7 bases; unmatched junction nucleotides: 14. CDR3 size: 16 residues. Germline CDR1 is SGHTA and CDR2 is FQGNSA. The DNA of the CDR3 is TGTGCCAGCAGTCCCTCAACAGCAAGCGGGAACGGGGAGCTGTTTTTT. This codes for CASSPSTASGNGELFF.

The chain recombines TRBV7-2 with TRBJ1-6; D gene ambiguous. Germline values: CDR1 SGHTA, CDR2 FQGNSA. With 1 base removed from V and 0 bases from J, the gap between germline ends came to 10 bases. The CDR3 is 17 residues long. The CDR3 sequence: CASSLGSFSSYNSPLHF. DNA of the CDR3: TGTGCCAGCAGCTTAGGGTCGTTTAGCTCCTATAATTCACCCCTCCACTTT.

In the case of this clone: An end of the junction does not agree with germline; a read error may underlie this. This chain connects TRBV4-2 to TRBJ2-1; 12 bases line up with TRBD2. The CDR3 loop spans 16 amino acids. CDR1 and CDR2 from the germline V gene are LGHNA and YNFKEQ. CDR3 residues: CASSQDPASGGEEYVF. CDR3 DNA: TGTGCCAGCAGCCAAGATCCCGCTAGCGGGGGGGAAGAGTATGTCTTC.

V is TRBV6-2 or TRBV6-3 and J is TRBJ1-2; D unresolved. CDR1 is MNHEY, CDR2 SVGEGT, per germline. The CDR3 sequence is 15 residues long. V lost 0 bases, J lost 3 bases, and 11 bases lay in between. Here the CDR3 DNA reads TGTGCCAGCAGTTACTCTCTGGGGAGGGACTATGGCTACACCTTC. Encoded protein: CASSYSLGRDYGYTF.

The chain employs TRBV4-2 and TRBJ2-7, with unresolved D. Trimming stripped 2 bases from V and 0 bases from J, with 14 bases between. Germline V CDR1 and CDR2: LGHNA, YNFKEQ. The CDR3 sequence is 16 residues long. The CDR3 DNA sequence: TGTGCCAGCAGCCAACCTCAGGCGACCAGCTCCTACGAGCAGTACTTC. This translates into CASSQPQATSSYEQYF.

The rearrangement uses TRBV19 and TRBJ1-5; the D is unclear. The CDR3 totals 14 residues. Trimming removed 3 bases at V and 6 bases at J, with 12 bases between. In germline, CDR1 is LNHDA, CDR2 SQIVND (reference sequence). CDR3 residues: CASSIPPAVQPQHF. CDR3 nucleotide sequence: TGTGCCAGTAGTATTCCCCCGGCGGTTCAGCCCCAGCATTTT.

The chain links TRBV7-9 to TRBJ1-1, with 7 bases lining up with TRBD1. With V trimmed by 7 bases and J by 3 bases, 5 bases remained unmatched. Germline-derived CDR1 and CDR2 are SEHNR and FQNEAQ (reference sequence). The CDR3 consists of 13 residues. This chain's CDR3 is CASTYTGDTEAFF. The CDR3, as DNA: TGTGCCAGCACCTATACAGGGGACACTGAAGCTTTCTTT.

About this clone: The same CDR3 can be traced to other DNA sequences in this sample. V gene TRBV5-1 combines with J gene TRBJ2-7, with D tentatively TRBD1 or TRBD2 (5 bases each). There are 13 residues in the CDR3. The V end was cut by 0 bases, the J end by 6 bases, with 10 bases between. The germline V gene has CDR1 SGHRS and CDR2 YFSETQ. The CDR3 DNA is TGCGCCAGCAGCTTGGGACAGAGGGTCGAGCAGTACTTC. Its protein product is CASSLGQRVEQYF.

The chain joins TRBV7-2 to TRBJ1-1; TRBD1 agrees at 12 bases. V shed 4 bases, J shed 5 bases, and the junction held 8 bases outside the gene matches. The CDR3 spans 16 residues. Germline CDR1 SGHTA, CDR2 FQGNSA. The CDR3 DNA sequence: TGTGCCAGCAGCTCAACCGGGACAGGGGGCTATACTGAAGCTTTCTTT. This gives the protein CASSSTGTGGYTEAFF.

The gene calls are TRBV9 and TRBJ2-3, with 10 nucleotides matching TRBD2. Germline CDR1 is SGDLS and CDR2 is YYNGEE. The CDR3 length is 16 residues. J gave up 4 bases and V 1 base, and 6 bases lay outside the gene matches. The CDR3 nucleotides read TGTGCCAGCAGCGTAATTAGCGGGGGGCGGTCAGATACGCAGTATTTT. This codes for CASSVISGGRSDTQYF.

The CDR3 spells CASSLAADQETQYF. The CDR3 nucleotides read TGTGCCAGCAGCTTGGCAGCGGACCAAGAGACCCAGTACTTC. The rearrangement joins TRBV5-4 to TRBJ2-5, with D possibly matching TRBD2 (5 bases). Germline loops: CDR1 SGHNT, CDR2 YYREEE (reference sequence). The CDR3 loop spans 14 amino acids. Trimming took off 0 bases at V and 0 bases at J, with 6 bases between the two ends.

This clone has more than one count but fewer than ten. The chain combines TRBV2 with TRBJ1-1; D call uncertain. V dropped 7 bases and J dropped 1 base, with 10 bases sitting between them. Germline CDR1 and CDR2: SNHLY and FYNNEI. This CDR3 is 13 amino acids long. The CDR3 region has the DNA TGTGCCAGCACGAGGGAGGGGAACACTGAAGCTTTCTTT. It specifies CASTREGNTEAFF.

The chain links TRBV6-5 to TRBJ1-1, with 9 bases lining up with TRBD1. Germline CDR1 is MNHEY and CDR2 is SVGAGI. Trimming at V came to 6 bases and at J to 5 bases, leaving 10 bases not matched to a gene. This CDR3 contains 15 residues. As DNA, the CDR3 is TGTGCCAGCAGGCGACAGGGGGGAGCCGGGACTGAAGCTTTCTTT. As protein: CASRRQGGAGTEAFF.

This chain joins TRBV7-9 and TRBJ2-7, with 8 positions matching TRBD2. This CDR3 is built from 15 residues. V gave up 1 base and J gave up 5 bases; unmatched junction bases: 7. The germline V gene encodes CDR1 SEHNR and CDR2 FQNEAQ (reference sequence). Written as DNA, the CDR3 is TGTGCCAGCAGCTTAGGCTTAGCGGGGAGGAACGAGCAGTACTTC. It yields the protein CASSLGLAGRNEQYF.

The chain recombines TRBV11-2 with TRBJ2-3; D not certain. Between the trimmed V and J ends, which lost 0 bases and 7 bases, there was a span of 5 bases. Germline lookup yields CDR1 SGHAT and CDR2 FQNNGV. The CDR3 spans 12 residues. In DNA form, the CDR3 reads TGTGCCAGCAGCTTAGATTCGTATACGCAGTATTTT. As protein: CASSLDSYTQYF.

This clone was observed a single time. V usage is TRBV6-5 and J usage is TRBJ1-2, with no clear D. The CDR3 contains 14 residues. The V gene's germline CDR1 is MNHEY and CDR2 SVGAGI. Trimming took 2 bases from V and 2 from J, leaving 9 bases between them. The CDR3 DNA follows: TGTGCCAGCAGTTACACGGGATCGAACTATGGCTACACCTTC. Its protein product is CASSYTGSNYGYTF.

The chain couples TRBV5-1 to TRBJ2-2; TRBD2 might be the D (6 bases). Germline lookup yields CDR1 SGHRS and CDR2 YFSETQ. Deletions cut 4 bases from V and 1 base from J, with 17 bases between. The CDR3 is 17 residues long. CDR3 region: CASSGRGGGENTGELFF. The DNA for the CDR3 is TGCGCCAGCAGCGGGCGGGGAGGCGGGGAGAACACCGGGGAGCTGTTTTTT.

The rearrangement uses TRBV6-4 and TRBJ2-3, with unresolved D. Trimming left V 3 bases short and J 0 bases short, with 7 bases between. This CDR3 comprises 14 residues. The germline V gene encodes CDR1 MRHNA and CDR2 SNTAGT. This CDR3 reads CASSETFSTDTQYF. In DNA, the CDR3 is TGTGCCAGCAGTGAGACTTTTAGCACAGATACGCAGTATTTT.

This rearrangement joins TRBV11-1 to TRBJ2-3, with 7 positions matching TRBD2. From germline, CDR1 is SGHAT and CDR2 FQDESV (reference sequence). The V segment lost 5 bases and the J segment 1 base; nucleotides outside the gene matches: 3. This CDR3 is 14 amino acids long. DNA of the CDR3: TGTGCCAGCAGCAACGCGGGGGGCACAGATACGCAGTATTTT. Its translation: CASSNAGGTDTQYF.

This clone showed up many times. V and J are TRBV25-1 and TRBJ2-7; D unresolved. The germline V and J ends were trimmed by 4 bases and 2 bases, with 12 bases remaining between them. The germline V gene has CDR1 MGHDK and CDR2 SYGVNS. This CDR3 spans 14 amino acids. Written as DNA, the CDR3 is TGTGCCAGCAGTGGATTGGCCGATACCTACGAGCAGTACTTC. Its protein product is CASSGLADTYEQYF.

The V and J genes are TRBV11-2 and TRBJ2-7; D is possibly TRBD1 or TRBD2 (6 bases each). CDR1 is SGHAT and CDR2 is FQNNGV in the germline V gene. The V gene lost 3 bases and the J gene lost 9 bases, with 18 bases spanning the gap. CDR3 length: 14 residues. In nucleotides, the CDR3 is TGTGCCAGCAGCTTTTCAGGGGTGGAGGGTGGGCAGTACTTC. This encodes CASSFSGVEGGQYF.

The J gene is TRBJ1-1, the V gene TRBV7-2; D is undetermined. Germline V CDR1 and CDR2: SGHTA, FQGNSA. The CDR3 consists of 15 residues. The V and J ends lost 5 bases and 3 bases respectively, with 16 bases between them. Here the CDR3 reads CASSEDLGLDTEAFF. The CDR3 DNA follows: TGTGCCAGCAGCGAAGACTTGGGCCTTGACACTGAAGCTTTCTTT.

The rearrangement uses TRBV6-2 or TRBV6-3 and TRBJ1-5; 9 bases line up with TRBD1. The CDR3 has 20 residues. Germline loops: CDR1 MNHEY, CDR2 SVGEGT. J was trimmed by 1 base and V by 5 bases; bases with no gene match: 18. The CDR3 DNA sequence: TGTGCCAGCAGTCCATACCCGGGACAGGGTGTCATCGGGAGCAATCAGCCCCAGCATTTT. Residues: CASSPYPGQGVIGSNQPQHF.

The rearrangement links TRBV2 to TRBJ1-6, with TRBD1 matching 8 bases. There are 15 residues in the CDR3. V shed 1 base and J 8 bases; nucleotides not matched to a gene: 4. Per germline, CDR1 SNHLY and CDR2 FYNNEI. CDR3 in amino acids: CASSEVQGAYSPLHF. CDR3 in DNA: TGTGCCAGCAGTGAAGTTCAGGGGGCTTATTCACCCCTCCACTTT.

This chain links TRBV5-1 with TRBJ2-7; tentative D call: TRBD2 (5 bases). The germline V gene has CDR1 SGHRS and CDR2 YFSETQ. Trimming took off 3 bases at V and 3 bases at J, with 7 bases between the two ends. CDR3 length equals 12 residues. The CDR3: CASSSGGYEQYF. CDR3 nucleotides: TGCGCCAGCAGCTCCGGAGGCTACGAGCAGTACTTC.

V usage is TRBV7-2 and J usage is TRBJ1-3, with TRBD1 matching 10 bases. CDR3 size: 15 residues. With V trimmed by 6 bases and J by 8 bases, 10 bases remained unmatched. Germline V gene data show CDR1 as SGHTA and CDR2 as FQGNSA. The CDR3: CASSLDRGVIYTIYF. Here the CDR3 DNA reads TGTGCCAGCAGTTTGGACAGGGGGGTGATATACACCATATATTTT.

In DNA, the CDR3 is TGTGCCAGCAGTGTAGGGGCAGGGTCGATCACTGAAGCTTTCTTT. The encoded protein is CASSVGAGSITEAFF. The J gene is TRBJ1-1, the V gene TRBV2; D perhaps matches TRBD1 (5 bases). Germline values: CDR1 SNHLY, CDR2 FYNNEI. Between the trimmed V and J ends, which lost 4 bases and 4 bases, there was a span of 16 bases. The CDR3 is 15 residues long.